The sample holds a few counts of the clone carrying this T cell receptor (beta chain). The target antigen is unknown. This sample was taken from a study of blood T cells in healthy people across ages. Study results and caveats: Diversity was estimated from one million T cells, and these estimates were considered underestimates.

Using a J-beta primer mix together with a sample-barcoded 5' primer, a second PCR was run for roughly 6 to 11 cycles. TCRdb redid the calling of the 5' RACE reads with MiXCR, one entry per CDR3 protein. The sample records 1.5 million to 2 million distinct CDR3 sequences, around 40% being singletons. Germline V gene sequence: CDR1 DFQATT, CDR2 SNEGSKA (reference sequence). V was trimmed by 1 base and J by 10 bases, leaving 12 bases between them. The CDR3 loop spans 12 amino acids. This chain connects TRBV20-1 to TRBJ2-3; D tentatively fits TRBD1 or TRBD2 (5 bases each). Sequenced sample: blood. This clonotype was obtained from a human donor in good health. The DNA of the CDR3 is TGCAGTGCTAGAGCCCCCGGGACCCCGCAGTATTTT. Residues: CSARAPGTPQYF.